The 18 T cell receptor beta chains below all came from one sample that was sequenced in a study of a mutant IDH1 vaccine in newly diagnosed glioma. Using immunoSEQ multiplex PCR, the repertoire was profiled, and TCRdb retains in-frame clones only, with some absent. The sample includes fewer than 40,000 clones, more than 65% seen only once; the top ten take about 30%. Sample time point: week 47, end of study. It was 300 ug of mutant IDH1 20-mer peptide that made up each vaccine dose, given with topical imiquimod. What these receptors recognize is not known. The sequencing here drew on PBMCs, taken from a glioma patient whose treatment included an IDH1 peptide vaccine. These receptor sequences come from a man aged 25-45 years with glioma.

The V and J genes are TRBV29-1 and TRBJ1-1; D is perhaps TRBD1 (6 bases). The CDR3 extends over 14 amino acids. V dropped 4 bases and J dropped 4 bases, with 16 bases sitting between them. Germline lookup yields CDR1 SQVTM and CDR2 ANQGSEA. The CDR3 loop reads CSVGNGQISTEAFF. As DNA, the CDR3 is TGCAGCGTTGGAAACGGACAGATTTCCACTGAAGCTTTCTTT.

The gene calls are TRBV27 and TRBJ1-5, with 7 bases fitting TRBD1. V gave up 3 bases and J gave up 6 bases; unmatched junction bases: 5. This CDR3 has 14 amino acids. Per the germline V gene, CDR1 is MNHEY and CDR2 is SMNVEV (reference sequence). The CDR3 reads CASSFDRVSQPQHF. The DNA for the CDR3 is TGTGCCAGCAGTTTCGACAGGGTTAGTCAGCCCCAGCATTTT.

This clone was counted a few times. This chain's CDR3 is CASKEGGYTF. The DNA for the CDR3 is TGTGCCAGCAAGGAGGGGGGCTACACCTTC. This rearrangement joins TRBV7-9 to TRBJ1-2; possibly TRBD1 for D (5 bases). The germline gives CDR1 SEHNR, CDR2 FQNEAQ (reference sequence). The CDR3 consists of 10 residues. Trimming stripped 7 bases from V and 8 bases from J, with 8 bases between.

J is TRBJ1-1 and V is TRBV11-2, with a weak D call TRBD1 (6 bases). The germline V gene encodes CDR1 SGHAT and CDR2 FQNNGV. V lost 6 bases, J lost 1 base, and 15 bases lay in between. The CDR3 contains 15 residues. The CDR3 loop reads CASSRFQGRNTEAFF. The CDR3 DNA is TGTGCCAGCAGTCGTTTCCAGGGGAGGAACACTGAAGCTTTCTTT.

The CDR3 here is CASSPGRIGEYNEQFF. The CDR3 bases are TGTGCCAGCAGCCCTGGACGGATAGGGGAATACAATGAGCAGTTCTTC. The rearrangement joins TRBV5-4 to TRBJ2-1; perhaps TRBD1 as D (5 bases). Trimming took off 4 bases at V and 4 bases at J, with 18 bases between the two ends. The CDR3 covers 16 residues. Per germline, CDR1 SGHNT and CDR2 YYREEE (reference sequence).

The V call is TRBV11-2, the J call TRBJ2-6, with 13 bases matching TRBD2. The CDR3 has 18 residues. V was clipped by 7 bases and J by 4 bases; unmatched bases: 10. Looked up from germline, CDR1 is SGHAT and CDR2 is FQNNGV. The CDR3 loop is CASILTSGRVSGANVLTF. The CDR3 DNA reads as TGTGCCAGCATCCTAACTAGCGGGAGGGTGTCAGGGGCCAACGTCCTGACTTTC.

This clone was observed once. This chain links TRBV2 with TRBJ2-7; 9 positions match TRBD2. The CDR3 contains 15 residues. Germline V gives CDR1 SNHLY, CDR2 FYNNEI. V was pared by 7 bases and J by 0 bases, with 7 bases of the junction left unmatched. Here the CDR3 DNA reads TGTGCCAGCACTGCCGGGACTAGCCACTCCTACGAGCAGTACTTC. Protein: CASTAGTSHSYEQYF.

In this sample, this clone turned up once. For the CDR3, the DNA is TGCAGCGTTGACGTCTCCGGGACAGGGGTGAACGAGCAGTACTTC. Translated, it gives CSVDVSGTGVNEQYF. The chain couples TRBV29-1 to TRBJ2-7; 10 bases map to TRBD1. The length of the CDR3 is 15 residues. Germline V lookup: CDR1 SQVTM, CDR2 ANQGSEA. V gave up 3 bases and J gave up 5 bases; unmatched junction bases: 10.

The genes are TRBV5-8 and TRBJ1-4, with D possibly matching TRBD1 (5 bases). The CDR3 is made up of 14 amino acids. Germline-derived CDR1 and CDR2 are SGHTS and YDEGEE. V lost 3 bases and J lost 9, with 15 bases in between. DNA of the CDR3: TGTGCCAGCAGCTCTGCTGGGGCGCGTCAAAAACTGTTTTTT. This encodes CASSSAGARQKLFF.

The chain employs TRBV4-1 and TRBJ2-2; TRBD2 matches at 13 bases. The CDR3 consists of 17 residues. CDR1 MGHRA and CDR2 YSYEKL come from the germline V gene. Trimming at V came to 4 bases and at J to 5 bases, leaving 7 bases not matched to a gene. CDR3 protein: CASSPGLAGVRTGELFF. For the CDR3, the DNA is TGCGCCAGCAGCCCCGGACTAGCGGGAGTAAGAACCGGGGAGCTGTTTTTT.

V usage is TRBV5-4 and J usage is TRBJ2-1; perhaps TRBD1 as D (7 bases). Germline loops: CDR1 SGHNT, CDR2 YYREEE (reference sequence). V lost 0 bases and J lost 4, with 17 bases in between. This CDR3 has 17 residues. As DNA, the CDR3 is TGTGCCAGCAGCTTGGCAAAGGGGCCAGGGGGGTACAATGAGCAGTTCTTC. Its translation is CASSLAKGPGGYNEQFF.

This clone was seen a handful of times. This chain joins TRBV9 and TRBJ2-2; maybe TRBD2 (5 bases). The CDR3 is 13 residues long. Trimming took off 6 bases at V and 5 bases at J, with 11 bases between the two ends. The germline V gene encodes CDR1 SGDLS and CDR2 YYNGEE. DNA of the CDR3: TGTGCCAGCAACGTTGAGGGTACCGGGGAGCTGTTTTTT. Translated: CASNVEGTGELFF.

The J gene is TRBJ1-5, the V gene TRBV7-2; 10 bases agree with TRBD1. V lost 5 bases to trimming and J lost 3 bases; unmatched junction nucleotides: 4. Germline-derived CDR1 and CDR2 are SGHTA and FQGNSA. This CDR3 spans 15 amino acids. The CDR3 here is CASSPGQGDNQPQHF. The CDR3 DNA reads as TGTGCCAGCAGCCCAGGACAGGGGGACAATCAGCCCCAGCATTTT.

J is TRBJ1-1 and V is TRBV6-4, with TRBD1 identical over 7 bases. Germline V gene sequence: CDR1 MRHNA, CDR2 SNTAGT. CDR3 size: 16 residues. V shed 0 bases and J 4 bases; nucleotides not matched to a gene: 8. CDR3 bases: TGTGCCAGCAGTGACTCGGGGAGGGGGCAGCGCACTGAAGCTTTCTTT. Translation gives CASSDSGRGQRTEAFF.

The chain joins TRBV5-8 to TRBJ2-5, with TRBD2 matching over 8 bases. Per germline, CDR1 SGHTS and CDR2 YDEGEE. The trim removed 5 bases at V and 5 bases at J, leaving 5 bases unmatched. The CDR3 covers 13 residues. CDR3 residues: CASSSGTRETQYF. Here the CDR3 DNA reads TGTGCCAGCAGTTCCGGGACTAGGGAGACCCAGTACTTC.

The sample holds one count of this clone. CDR3 in amino acids: CASTPQGVYNEQFF. The CDR3, as DNA: TGTGCCAGCACCCCTCAGGGGGTTTACAATGAGCAGTTCTTC. The chain uses TRBV6-6 and TRBJ2-1; 7 bases map to TRBD1. CDR1 and CDR2 (germline): MNHNY, SVGAGI (reference sequence). The CDR3 runs to 14 residues. Trimming at V came to 7 bases and at J to 4 bases, leaving 7 bases not matched to a gene.

The V and J genes are TRBV9 and TRBJ1-1; D gene unclear. V lost 0 bases, J lost 3 bases, and 6 bases lay in between. CDR3 length equals 13 residues. CDR1 is SGDLS, CDR2 YYNGEE, per germline. The CDR3 spells CASSVAHDTEAFF. In nucleotides, the CDR3 is TGTGCCAGCAGCGTAGCGCACGACACTGAAGCTTTCTTT.

V is TRBV27 and J is TRBJ2-7, with 9 bases lining up with TRBD2. Germline CDR1 reads MNHEY; CDR2 reads SMNVEV (reference sequence). There are 16 residues in the CDR3. Trimming at V came to 7 bases and at J to 5 bases, leaving 15 bases not matched to a gene. CDR3 amino acids: CASTLLSGGAGDEQYF. The CDR3 DNA is TGTGCCAGCACCTTACTTAGCGGGGGAGCCGGAGACGAGCAGTACTTC.